The 14 T cell receptor beta chains presented below share a single source sample, sequenced in a study of T cell responses to AZD1222 COVID-19 vaccine. TCRdb's copy holds only in-frame clones and misses some; the assay was immunoSEQ multiplex PCR. Of around 120,000 clones listed, over 75% are singletons. Sample: peripheral blood, taken on day 0 of AZD1222 vaccination. These receptor sequences come from an adult in good health.

The chain links TRBV19 to TRBJ2-1; the D is unclear. V gave up 7 bases and J gave up 11 bases, with 15 bases separating them. Germline V lookup: CDR1 LNHDA, CDR2 SQIVND (reference sequence). The CDR3 is 12 residues long. CDR3 loop: CASKLGGQKQFF. The CDR3 nucleotides are TGTGCCAGTAAGTTGGGTGGGCAGAAGCAGTTCTTC.

The chain is built from TRBV7-9 and TRBJ2-7; D not certain. V dropped 1 base and J dropped 1 base, with 8 bases sitting between them. The CDR3 is 14 residues long. Germline CDR1 reads SEHNR; CDR2 reads FQNEAQ (reference sequence). DNA for the CDR3: TGTGCCAGCAGCTTAGGGACCGCTTCCTACGAGCAGTACTTC. It yields the protein CASSLGTASYEQYF. The complete variable domain, with remaining parts taken from reference TRBV7-9 and TRBJ2-7, reads DTGVSQNPRHKITKRGQNVTFRCDPISEHNRLYWYRQTLGQGPEFLTYFQNEAQLEKSRLLSDRFSAERPKGSFSTLEIQRTEQGDSAMYLCASSLGTASYEQYFGPGTRLTVT.

J is TRBJ2-4 and V is TRBV7-9; no reliable D call. The CDR3 consists of 18 residues. The germline CDR1 and CDR2 sequences are SEHNR and FQNEAQ (reference sequence). The V gene lost 1 base and the J gene lost 0 bases, with 16 bases spanning the gap. CDR3 DNA: TGTGCCAGCAGCTTAGTGAAGCCTGGGGTTTCAGCCAAAAACATTCAGTACTTC. Its protein product is CASSLVKPGVSAKNIQYF. The variable domain in full, with the rest retrieved from reference TRBV7-9 and TRBJ2-4, is DTGVSQNPRHKITKRGQNVTFRCDPISEHNRLYWYRQTLGQGPEFLTYFQNEAQLEKSRLLSDRFSAERPKGSFSTLEIQRTEQGDSAMYLCASSLVKPGVSAKNIQYFGAGTRLSVL.

The CDR3 coding sequence is TGCGCCAGCAGCTTTACGGGGGACGGAAACACCATATATTTT. Its protein product is CASSFTGDGNTIYF. This chain connects TRBV5-1 to TRBJ1-3, with a weak D call TRBD1 (5 bases). Germline V lookup: CDR1 SGHRS, CDR2 YFSETQ. The V and J ends lost 2 bases and 4 bases respectively, with 10 bases between them. This CDR3 is 14 amino acids long.

This rearrangement joins TRBV27 to TRBJ2-7, with 7 nucleotides matching TRBD1. Germline values: CDR1 MNHEY, CDR2 SMNVEV (reference sequence). There are 15 residues in the CDR3. J was trimmed by 7 bases and V by 2 bases; bases with no gene match: 11. The CDR3 region is CASSLRQGPRGEQYF. The CDR3 nucleotides read TGTGCCAGCAGTTTACGACAGGGCCCCAGGGGGGAGCAGTACTTC.

The genes are TRBV18 and TRBJ2-7, with D possibly TRBD1 on 7 matching bases. The CDR3 is 14 amino acids. Trimming took off 4 bases at V and 2 bases at J, with 12 bases between the two ends. Germline CDR1 is KGHSH and CDR2 is LQKENI. The CDR3 coding sequence is TGTGCCAGCTCACAGGGGGCGGGGACCTACGAGCAGTACTTC. This encodes CASSQGAGTYEQYF.

The chain employs TRBV19 and TRBJ1-2; D possibly corresponds to TRBD1 (5 bases). This CDR3 is 13 amino acids long. Germline CDR1 is LNHDA and CDR2 is SQIVND (reference sequence). Trimming took off 3 bases at V and 4 bases at J, with 9 bases between the two ends. The CDR3 bases are TGTGCCAGTAGTATCGCGGGGGGCTATGGCTACACCTTC. This codes for CASSIAGGYGYTF.

This chain joins TRBV7-9 and TRBJ1-6; D is unresolved. In germline, CDR1 is SEHNR, CDR2 FQNEAQ (reference sequence). CDR3 length: 15 amino acids. Trimming stripped 1 base from V and 9 bases from J, with 13 bases between. This CDR3 reads CASSLDPGPGSPLHF. As DNA, the CDR3 is TGTGCCAGCAGCTTAGACCCAGGCCCTGGTTCACCCCTCCACTTT.

The V call is TRBV6-5, the J call TRBJ1-2; 7 bases fit TRBD1. Germline V gene sequence: CDR1 MNHEY, CDR2 SVGAGI. V was clipped by 5 bases and J by 1 base; unmatched bases: 4. The CDR3 is 14 residues long. CDR3 nucleotide sequence: TGTGCCAGCAGTATGGCAGGGGGTAACTATGGCTACACCTTC. Its translation is CASSMAGGNYGYTF.

CDR3 in amino acids: CASSRDRGKAGELFF. CDR3 nucleotide sequence: TGCGCCAGCAGCCGTGACAGGGGGAAGGCCGGGGAGCTGTTTTTT. This chain joins TRBV5-1 and TRBJ2-2; 9 bases map to TRBD1. The trim removed 4 bases at V and 6 bases at J, leaving 7 bases unmatched. Germline CDR1 and CDR2: SGHRS and YFSETQ. CDR3 size: 15 residues.

This clone was seen just once. The rearrangement uses TRBV5-1 and TRBJ2-7; 9 bases line up with TRBD2. V shed 0 bases and J 6 bases; nucleotides not matched to a gene: 16. The CDR3 is made up of 18 amino acids. Germline values: CDR1 SGHRS, CDR2 YFSETQ. The CDR3 protein is CASSLESGGTQLILEQYF. CDR3 nucleotides: TGCGCCAGCAGCTTGGAAAGCGGGGGGACCCAACTTATCCTCGAGCAGTACTTC.

This clone was detected only a few times. The gene calls are TRBV10-3 and TRBJ2-5; TRBD1 agrees at 7 bases. The CDR3 sequence is 13 residues long. Germline lookup yields CDR1 ENHRY and CDR2 SYGVKD. The junction had 6 bases not matched to a gene; V was cut back by 6 bases and J by 5 bases. This chain's CDR3 is CAISPTGQETQYF. The CDR3 nucleotides read TGTGCCATCAGCCCGACAGGGCAGGAGACCCAGTACTTC.

J is TRBJ1-5 and V is TRBV28; no firm D call. Deletions cut 7 bases from V and 3 bases from J, with 13 bases between. From germline, CDR1 is MDHEN and CDR2 SYDVKM. CDR3 length: 14 amino acids. CDR3 sequence reads: CASNDPGNNQPQHF. The CDR3 DNA reads as TGTGCCAGCAACGACCCCGGGAACAATCAGCCCCAGCATTTT.

The chain links TRBV19 to TRBJ1-4, with D perhaps TRBD1 (5 bases). The CDR3 covers 15 residues. V gave up 6 bases and J gave up 2 bases, with 13 bases separating them. Looked up from germline, CDR1 is LNHDA and CDR2 is SQIVND (reference sequence). CDR3 in amino acids: CASRPGTVTNEKLFF. CDR3 DNA: TGTGCCAGTAGGCCCGGGACGGTGACTAATGAAAAACTGTTTTTT.